This T cell receptor (beta chain) was recorded in a study of blood T cells in healthy people across ages. Points on this clonotype: Its antigen remains unknown.

Findings and caveats of the study: Per million T cells, TCR beta diversity dropped roughly linearly as age increased.

Germline V gene data show CDR1 as DFQATT and CDR2 as SNEGSKA (reference sequence). This CDR3 has 13 residues. PCR was performed a second time for about 6 to 12 cycles using a sample-barcoded 5' primer and a J-beta primer mix. Each sample provided no less than 2.5 million CDR3-containing paired-end reads. TCRdb re-analysed the 5' RACE reads in MiXCR, keeping a single row per CDR3 protein. Here the sample spans about 800,000 distinct CDR3 sequences, 25% being singletons. The same specimen was also included in a second study, on T cells of mothers and their children.

V usage is TRBV20-1 and J usage is TRBJ2-1, with D possibly being TRBD1 or TRBD2 (5 bases each). The J call may be in error: the DNA end matches TRBJ2-7 better. This receptor was obtained from a boy under 18 in good health. Sequences were obtained from blood. The CDR3 spells CSVAGAESYEQYF. CDR3 bases: TGCAGTGTCGCCGGGGCAGAGTCCTACGAGCAGTACTTC.